This entry lists 7 T cell receptor beta chains sequenced from one sample in a study of cytomegalovirus exposure and HLA in healthy donors. Profiled with immunoSEQ multiplex PCR; TCRdb holds only in-frame clones, not every one. Among about 79,000 clones listed, roughly 93% were seen once. The sequencing input was PBMCs. These receptors all come from a woman in her 30s in good health and CMV-seronegative.

The rearrangement links TRBV19 to TRBJ2-1, with 11 bases that match TRBD2. The CDR3 has 19 residues. CDR1 and CDR2 from the germline V gene are LNHDA and SQIVND (reference sequence). With 2 bases clipped from V and 3 bases from J, the junction kept 12 bases outside the gene matches. Here the CDR3 reads CASSIRRGLAGGIYNEQFF. CDR3 sequence (DNA): TGTGCCAGTAGTATAAGGCGGGGCCTAGCGGGAGGTATCTACAATGAGCAGTTCTTC.

This chain connects TRBV28 to TRBJ1-2; tentative D call: TRBD1 (6 bases). The V gene's germline CDR1 is MDHEN and CDR2 SYDVKM. The CDR3 spans 13 residues. V was shortened by 8 bases and J by 7 bases, with 17 bases between the two germline ends. The CDR3 sequence is CASLTGRSSGYTF. For the CDR3, the DNA is TGTGCCAGCCTCACAGGGCGATCAAGTGGCTACACCTTC.

The chain combines TRBV7-8 with TRBJ2-7; TRBD1 aligns across 10 bases. Trimming removed 5 bases from V and 2 bases from J; junction bases left unmatched: 3. The germline CDR1 and CDR2 sequences are SGHVS and FQNEAQ. This CDR3 has 14 residues. The CDR3 here is CASSIGTGAYEQYF. The CDR3 nucleotides read TGTGCCAGCAGCATCGGGACAGGGGCCTACGAGCAGTACTTC.

This clone showed up just a few times. The V and J genes are TRBV28 and TRBJ1-5; D unresolved. Trimming took off 6 bases at V and 1 base at J, with 10 bases between the two ends. CDR1 and CDR2 from the germline V gene are MDHEN and SYDVKM. The CDR3 loop spans 14 amino acids. CDR3 nucleotide sequence: TGTGCCAGCAGGCCGAGGGCCAGCAATCAGCCCCAGCATTTT. It codes for CASRPRASNQPQHF.

This chain uses TRBV30 with TRBJ2-1, with a tentative D call TRBD2 (6 bases). Germline V gene lookup returns CDR1 GTSNPN and CDR2 SVGIG (reference sequence). This CDR3 is 16 amino acids long. V lost 4 bases and J 8 bases, leaving 24 bases between the germline ends. The CDR3 spells CAWTSGGAGKNYEQFF. CDR3 sequence (DNA): TGTGCCTGGACCAGTGGAGGGGCGGGAAAGAACTATGAGCAGTTCTTC.

This chain connects TRBV30 to TRBJ2-3, with 9 bases fitting TRBD2. The ends lost 5 bases at V and 4 bases at J; junction bases unmatched: 7. The length of the CDR3 is 14 residues. Germline CDR1 reads GTSNPN; CDR2 reads SVGIG (reference sequence). The CDR3 DNA is TGTGCCTGGGGATCTAGCGGGACCCCAGATACGCAGTATTTT. The encoded protein is CAWGSSGTPDTQYF.

The rearrangement uses TRBV19 and TRBJ2-7; D perhaps matches TRBD1 (6 bases). Germline CDR1 is LNHDA and CDR2 is SQIVND (reference sequence). With 5 bases removed from V and 0 bases from J, the gap between germline ends came to 11 bases. The CDR3 totals 14 residues. The CDR3 nucleotides are TGTGCCAGTAGTTTACAGGGAAACTCCTACGAGCAGTACTTC. Translation gives CASSLQGNSYEQYF. Full variable domain (outside the CDR3, taken from reference TRBV19 and TRBJ2-7): DGGITQSPKYLFRKEGQNVTLSCEQNLNHDAMYWYRQDPGQGLRLIYYSQIVNDFQKGDIAEGYSVSREKKESFPLTVTSAQKNPTAFYLCASSLQGNSYEQYFGPGTRLTVT.